This passage covers 10 T cell receptor beta chains from one sample sequenced in a study of identical twins. TCRdb itself ran the 5' RACE reads through MiXCR, one entry per CDR3 protein. Found here are roughly 690,000 distinct CDR3 sequences, less than 25% of them singletons; the top ten hold 4.3%. These data are also associated with another study on T cells expressing NK-cell markers.

What was sequenced was PBMCs. These receptors were obtained from a woman aged 18-29 years in good health.

This clonotype was found a few times. The chain links TRBV6-5 to TRBJ1-3, with a possible D match to TRBD1 (5 bases). Trimming took 0 bases from V and 3 from J, leaving 9 bases between them. Germline V lookup: CDR1 MNHEY, CDR2 SVGAGI. The CDR3 covers 15 residues. CDR3 sequence (DNA): TGTGCCAGCAGTTACTCGGTTACAGGTGGAAACACCATATATTTT. The encoded protein is CASSYSVTGGNTIYF.

The sample holds a few counts of this clonotype. The chain joins TRBV7-9 to TRBJ1-1; a weak D match, TRBD1 (5 bases). CDR1 is SEHNR, CDR2 FQNEAQ, per germline (reference sequence). V lost 4 bases and J lost 2, with 17 bases in between. This CDR3 is built from 16 residues. The CDR3 is CASSSLLGTGNTEAFF. The CDR3 coding sequence is TGTGCCAGCAGCTCCTTACTCGGGACGGGTAACACTGAAGCTTTCTTT. The full variable domain, its missing parts supplied by reference TRBV7-9 and TRBJ1-1, is DTGVSQNPRHKITKRGQNVTFRCDPISEHNRLYWYRQTLGQGPEFLTYFQNEAQLEKSRLLSDRFSAERPKGSFSTLEIQRTEQGDSAMYLCASSSLLGTGNTEAFFGQGTRLTVV.

The chain links TRBV5-1 to TRBJ2-5, with D possibly being TRBD2 (5 bases). V shed 7 bases and J shed 5 bases, with 21 bases lying between them. The CDR3 is made up of 15 amino acids. In germline, CDR1 is SGHRS, CDR2 YFSETQ. In DNA form, the CDR3 reads TGCGCCAGCGGATGGAGACTAAGCGCCAGTGAGACCCAGTACTTC. Protein product: CASGWRLSASETQYF. Together with reference TRBV5-1 and TRBJ2-5, the CDR3 gives the full variable domain: KAGVTQTPRYLIKTRGQQVTLSCSPISGHRSVSWYQQTPGQGLQFLFEYFSETQRNKGNFPGRFSGRQFSNSRSEMNVSTLELGDSALYLCASGWRLSASETQYFGPGTRLLVL.

The chain employs TRBV19 and TRBJ2-6; 12 bases match TRBD1. This CDR3 comprises 17 residues. J lost 4 bases, V lost 6 bases, and 7 bases had no gene match. Per germline, CDR1 LNHDA and CDR2 SQIVND (reference sequence). The CDR3 DNA is TGTGCCAGTAGCGCCGGGACAGGGGGCCTCGGGGCCAACGTCCTGACTTTC. Protein: CASSAGTGGLGANVLTF.

This clonotype was recorded only once. The chain joins TRBV15 to TRBJ2-7; tentatively, D is TRBD1 (6 bases). The V end was cut by 3 bases, the J end by 0 bases, with 9 bases between. The CDR3 consists of 14 residues. Looked up from germline, CDR1 is LNHNV and CDR2 is YYDKDF (reference sequence). Here the CDR3 DNA reads TGTGCCACCAGCAGGGACAGCAACTCCTACGAGCAGTACTTC. It translates to CATSRDSNSYEQYF.

The genes are TRBV7-2 and TRBJ2-5; D may be TRBD2 (6 bases). The length of the CDR3 is 14 residues. Germline assignment: CDR1 SGHTA and CDR2 FQGNSA. Between the trimmed V and J ends, which lost 5 bases and 2 bases, there was a span of 12 bases. For the CDR3, the DNA is TGTGCCAGCAGCATCTCGGGGGATCAAGAGACCCAGTACTTC. Amino acid sequence: CASSISGDQETQYF.

This clonotype was observed a few times. J is TRBJ1-2 and V is TRBV12-3 or TRBV12-4; D not resolved. The CDR3 contains 13 residues. V lost 5 bases, J lost 4 bases, and 11 bases lay in between. CDR3 in DNA: TGTGCCAGCAGTACCCGGGATCCCTATGGCTACACCTTC. This encodes CASSTRDPYGYTF.

This clonotype was seen repeatedly, ten times or more. The gene calls are TRBV12-3 or TRBV12-4 and TRBJ2-7; no firm D call. The CDR3 totals 14 residues. Trimming cost V 2 bases and J 3 bases, with 11 bases left between them. The CDR3 here is CASSLIGQIYEQYF. The DNA of the CDR3 is TGTGCCAGCAGTTTAATCGGGCAGATCTACGAGCAGTACTTC.

This clonotype was seen more than once but under ten times. The chain recombines TRBV10-3 with TRBJ2-7; 11 nucleotides align to TRBD2. The V segment lost 5 bases and the J segment 2 bases; nucleotides outside the gene matches: 11. Germline V gene lookup returns CDR1 ENHRY and CDR2 SYGVKD. The CDR3 contains 17 residues. The CDR3 protein is CAISSGTSGYLTYEQYF. The CDR3 nucleotides read TGTGCCATCAGTTCCGGGACTAGCGGATATCTTACCTACGAGCAGTACTTC.

The rearrangement joins TRBV20-1 to TRBJ2-3; D unclear. CDR1 is DFQATT, CDR2 SNEGSKA, per germline (reference sequence). V lost 2 bases and J lost 0, with 6 bases in between. The CDR3 spans 13 residues. The CDR3 sequence: CSARYRSTDTQYF. CDR3 bases: TGCAGTGCTAGATATAGGAGCACAGATACGCAGTATTTT.